Described below is a single T cell receptor (beta chain) sequence and its context. The V end lost 1 base, the J end lost 2 bases, and 12 bases lay between the germline ends. The CDR3 contains 15 residues. Germline CDR1 MGHRA, CDR2 YSYEKL. The entry originates in a study of Graves' ophthalmopathy and Graves' hyperthyroidism. About the study: There was a collection of peripheral blood at initial diagnosis, before any treatment.

Every ophthalmopathy donor presented moderate-to-severe activity, CAS ≥3, NOSPECS ≥4 and duration under 3 months. Clinical symptoms, serum thyroxine, TRAb, thyroid ultrasound and orbital computed tomography determined diagnosis. Researchers took RNA transcripts and amplified TCR beta CDR3 regions from them. The workflow started with a first-round RT-PCR run with HTBI primers and then moved on to a second-round multiplex PCR. TCRdb independently ran MiXCR on the multiplex PCR reads; one entry per CDR3 protein. The top ten hold over 2.5% of the sample, which has around 660,000 distinct CDR3 sequences, more than 40% seen once.

The receptor's source is an adult man with Graves' ophthalmopathy. The sample comprised peripheral blood. This rearrangement joins TRBV4-1 to TRBJ2-7; D perhaps matches TRBD1 (6 bases). CDR3 protein: CASSQAGTKPYEQYF. DNA of the CDR3: TGCGCCAGCAGCCAAGCCGGGACAAAACCCTACGAGCAGTACTTC.